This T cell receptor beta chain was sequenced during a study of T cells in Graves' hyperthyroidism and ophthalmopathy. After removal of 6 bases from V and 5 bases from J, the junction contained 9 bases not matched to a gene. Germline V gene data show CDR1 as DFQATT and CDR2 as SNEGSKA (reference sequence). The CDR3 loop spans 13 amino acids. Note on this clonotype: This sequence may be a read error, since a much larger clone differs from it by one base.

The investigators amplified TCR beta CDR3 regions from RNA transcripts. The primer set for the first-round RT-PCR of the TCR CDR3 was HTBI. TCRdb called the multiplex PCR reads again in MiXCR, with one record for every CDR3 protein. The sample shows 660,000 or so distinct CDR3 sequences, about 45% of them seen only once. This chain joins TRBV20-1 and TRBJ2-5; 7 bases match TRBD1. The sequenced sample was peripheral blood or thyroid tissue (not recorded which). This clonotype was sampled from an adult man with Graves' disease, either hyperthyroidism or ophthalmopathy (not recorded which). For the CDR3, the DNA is TGCAGTGCCCTCGGACAGGTAGGCGAGACCCAGTACTTC. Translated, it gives CSALGQVGETQYF.